This is a list of T cell receptor beta chains from one sample in a study of shared clonotypes between healthy human individuals. Clones were sequenced by immunoSEQ multiplex PCR, and TCRdb holds only the in-frame ones, with some missing. Of over a million clones detected, about 98.5% appear once; the ten largest clones hold 0.36%. The sample was naive CD4+ T cells sorted from blood. These receptors originate from a young man in good health. Both conserved end residues are part of each CDR3. A D gene is named only where the DNA matches it firmly. A clone size is listed for some rows: how often the clone was seen (once, few, many), or a class if it is expanded.

j_call clone_size d_call v_call cdr3_aa cdr3_nt
TRBJ2-7 NA NA TRBV4-3 CASSLDTGSRSYEQYF TGCGCCAGCAGCCTTGATACGGGGTCCCGATCCTACGAGCAGTACTTC
TRBJ2-7 NA TRBD1 TRBV4-3 CASSQGWDRDYEQYF TGCGCCAGCAGCCAAGGATGGGACAGGGACTACGAGCAGTACTTC
TRBJ1-1 NA NA TRBV5-1 CASSLDRRPMNTEAFF TGCGCCAGCAGCTTGGATCGCAGGCCAATGAACACTGAAGCTTTCTTT
TRBJ2-3 NA NA TRBV6-5 CASSPPGRAQYF TGTGCCAGCAGCCCCCCCGGACGGGCGCAGTATTTT
TRBJ2-1 NA TRBD2 TRBV7-2 CASSLGLAGAEQFF TGTGCCAGCAGCCTTGGACTAGCGGGAGCTGAGCAGTTCTTC
TRBJ2-5 NA NA TRBV7-9 CASRQVGSQETQYF TGTGCCAGCAGGCAGGTCGGGTCCCAAGAGACCCAGTACTTC
TRBJ1-1 NA NA TRBV29-1 CSSAGGTKAFF TGCAGCTCTGCGGGGGGGACAAAAGCTTTCTTT
TRBJ1-4 NA TRBD1 TRBV25-1 CASSDHRQGATNEKLFF TGTGCCAGCAGTGACCACCGACAGGGTGCAACTAATGAAAAACTGTTTTTT
TRBJ2-7 NA NA TRBV19 CASSSPGGRDEQYF TGTGCCAGTAGTAGCCCAGGTGGTCGGGACGAGCAGTACTTC
TRBJ2-1 NA NA TRBV9 CASSASADANYNEQFF TGTGCCAGCAGCGCCTCAGCGGACGCAAATTACAATGAGCAGTTCTTC
TRBJ2-5 NA NA TRBV13 CASSPPGSERTQYF TGTGCCAGCAGCCCCCCAGGGTCGGAGAGAACCCAGTACTTC
TRBJ2-7 NA NA TRBV7-2 CASTFGLSYEQYF TGTGCCAGCACGTTCGGCCTTTCATACGAGCAGTACTTC
TRBJ2-5 NA NA TRBV11-3 CASSLDGPGETQYF TGTGCCAGCAGCCTAGACGGACCTGGGGAGACCCAGTACTTC
TRBJ1-1 NA NA TRBV19 CASRFLAGGEAFF TGTGCCAGCAGGTTCCTCGCGGGGGGTGAAGCTTTCTTT
TRBJ1-2 NA NA TRBV2 CASSYYGSSKGYTF TGTGCCAGCAGTTATTACGGGTCATCTAAAGGCTACACCTTC
TRBJ2-2 NA TRBD2 TRBV19 CASSITSGSLKGRNTGELFF TGTGCCAGTAGTATCACCAGCGGGAGTCTAAAAGGACGAAACACCGGGGAGCTGTTTTTT
TRBJ2-7 NA NA TRBV6-1 CASSVTLSYEQYF TGTGCCAGCAGTGTGACACTTTCCTACGAGCAGTACTTC
TRBJ1-2 NA TRBD1 TRBV7-2 CASSRSTGNYGYTF TGTGCCAGCAGCCGTTCGACAGGGAACTATGGCTACACCTTC
TRBJ2-7 once TRBD1 TRBV18 CASSPGQGAPYEQYF TGTGCCAGCTCACCGGGACAGGGGGCCCCCTACGAGCAGTACTTC
TRBJ2-1 NA TRBD2 TRBV29-1 CSVTGTKVYNEQFF TGCAGCGTGACCGGGACTAAAGTCTACAATGAGCAGTTCTTC
TRBJ2-1 NA NA TRBV25-1 CASSQLAEQFF TGTGCCAGCAGTCAGCTAGCGGAGCAGTTCTTC
TRBJ2-3 NA TRBD2 TRBV27 CASSLSPGLAGERYF TGTGCCAGCAGTTTATCTCCGGGACTAGCGGGAGAACGGTATTTT
TRBJ2-4 NA NA TRBV11-3 CASSFTRKDIQYF TGTGCCAGCAGCTTCACCAGAAAGGACATTCAGTACTTC
TRBJ2-1 NA TRBD2 TRBV15 CATSTRTSGRAVEQFF TGTGCCACCAGCACCCGGACTAGCGGGAGGGCCGTTGAGCAGTTCTTC
TRBJ2-3 NA TRBD2 TRBV27 CASSLGAGGPDTQYF TGTGCCAGCAGTTTAGGAGCGGGAGGGCCAGATACGCAGTATTTT
TRBJ2-2 NA TRBD1 TRBV5-3 CARSPLTGRNTGELFF TGTGCCAGAAGCCCCTTGACAGGGAGAAACACCGGGGAGCTGTTTTTT
TRBJ1-2 NA NA TRBV7-2 CASSLALGNGYTF TGTGCCAGCAGCTTAGCGCTGGGTAATGGCTACACCTTC
TRBJ1-2 once NA TRBV5-6 CASSFEGKDGYTF TGTGCCAGCAGCTTCGAAGGGAAGGATGGCTACACCTTC
TRBJ1-2 NA NA TRBV7-9 CASSLGRVNYGYTF TGTGCCAGCAGCTTGGGCAGGGTGAACTATGGCTACACCTTC
TRBJ2-5 NA TRBD1 TRBV2 CASTKDRAAQETQYF TGTGCCAGCACCAAGGACAGGGCCGCTCAAGAGACCCAGTACTTC
TRBJ2-3 NA NA TRBV5-1 CASSLGGRPQDTQYF TGCGCCAGCAGCTTGGGAGGGAGGCCGCAAGATACGCAGTATTTT
TRBJ2-7 NA NA TRBV11-2 CASTPGQFGYEQYF TGTGCCAGCACCCCAGGACAGTTCGGCTACGAGCAGTACTTC
TRBJ1-1 once NA TRBV9 CASSDGLFTEAFF TGTGCCAGCAGCGATGGACTCTTCACTGAAGCTTTCTTT
TRBJ2-2 NA NA TRBV7-2 CASSLDWNTGELFF TGTGCCAGCAGCTTAGACTGGAACACCGGGGAGCTGTTTTTT
TRBJ1-5 NA NA TRBV2 CASSLTRLNQPQHF TGTGCCAGCAGCCTCACTAGGCTCAATCAGCCCCAGCATTTT
TRBJ1-3 NA NA TRBV11-2 CASSLARGYLGNTIYF TGTGCCAGCAGCTTAGCTAGAGGATATCTCGGAAACACCATATATTTT
TRBJ2-1 once NA TRBV14 CASSQEEYSFYNEQFF TGTGCCAGCAGCCAAGAGGAATACAGCTTTTACAATGAGCAGTTCTTC
TRBJ1-5 NA NA TRBV14 CASSQQLNQPQHF TGTGCCAGCAGCCAACAGCTCAATCAGCCCCAGCATTTT
TRBJ1-4 NA NA TRBV7-2 CASSVGDGSEKLFF TGTGCCAGCAGCGTTGGGGACGGTTCAGAGAAACTGTTTTTT
TRBJ1-1 NA NA TRBV5-1 CASSGDRNTEAFF TGCGCCAGCAGCGGAGACAGGAACACTGAAGCTTTCTTT
TRBJ1-1 NA NA TRBV5-1 CASSPRPGLEAFF TGCGCCAGCAGCCCTCGCCCTGGCCTTGAAGCTTTCTTT
TRBJ1-3 once TRBD1 TRBV5-4 CASSWTGSSGNTIYF TGTGCCAGCAGCTGGACAGGGTCCTCTGGAAACACCATATATTTT
TRBJ1-2 once TRBD1 TRBV30 CAWRPKDRGRSGYTF TGTGCCTGGAGGCCCAAGGACAGGGGGCGAAGCGGCTACACCTTC
TRBJ2-3 NA NA TRBV9 CASSVVGSADTQYF TGTGCCAGCAGCGTAGTTGGCTCGGCAGATACGCAGTATTTT
TRBJ2-5 NA NA TRBV7-9 CASSPQTAREETQYF TGTGCCAGCAGCCCTCAGACAGCGAGGGAAGAGACCCAGTACTTC
TRBJ1-1 NA NA TRBV7-9 CASSWDTTTEAFF TGTGCCAGCAGCTGGGATACGACCACTGAAGCTTTCTTT